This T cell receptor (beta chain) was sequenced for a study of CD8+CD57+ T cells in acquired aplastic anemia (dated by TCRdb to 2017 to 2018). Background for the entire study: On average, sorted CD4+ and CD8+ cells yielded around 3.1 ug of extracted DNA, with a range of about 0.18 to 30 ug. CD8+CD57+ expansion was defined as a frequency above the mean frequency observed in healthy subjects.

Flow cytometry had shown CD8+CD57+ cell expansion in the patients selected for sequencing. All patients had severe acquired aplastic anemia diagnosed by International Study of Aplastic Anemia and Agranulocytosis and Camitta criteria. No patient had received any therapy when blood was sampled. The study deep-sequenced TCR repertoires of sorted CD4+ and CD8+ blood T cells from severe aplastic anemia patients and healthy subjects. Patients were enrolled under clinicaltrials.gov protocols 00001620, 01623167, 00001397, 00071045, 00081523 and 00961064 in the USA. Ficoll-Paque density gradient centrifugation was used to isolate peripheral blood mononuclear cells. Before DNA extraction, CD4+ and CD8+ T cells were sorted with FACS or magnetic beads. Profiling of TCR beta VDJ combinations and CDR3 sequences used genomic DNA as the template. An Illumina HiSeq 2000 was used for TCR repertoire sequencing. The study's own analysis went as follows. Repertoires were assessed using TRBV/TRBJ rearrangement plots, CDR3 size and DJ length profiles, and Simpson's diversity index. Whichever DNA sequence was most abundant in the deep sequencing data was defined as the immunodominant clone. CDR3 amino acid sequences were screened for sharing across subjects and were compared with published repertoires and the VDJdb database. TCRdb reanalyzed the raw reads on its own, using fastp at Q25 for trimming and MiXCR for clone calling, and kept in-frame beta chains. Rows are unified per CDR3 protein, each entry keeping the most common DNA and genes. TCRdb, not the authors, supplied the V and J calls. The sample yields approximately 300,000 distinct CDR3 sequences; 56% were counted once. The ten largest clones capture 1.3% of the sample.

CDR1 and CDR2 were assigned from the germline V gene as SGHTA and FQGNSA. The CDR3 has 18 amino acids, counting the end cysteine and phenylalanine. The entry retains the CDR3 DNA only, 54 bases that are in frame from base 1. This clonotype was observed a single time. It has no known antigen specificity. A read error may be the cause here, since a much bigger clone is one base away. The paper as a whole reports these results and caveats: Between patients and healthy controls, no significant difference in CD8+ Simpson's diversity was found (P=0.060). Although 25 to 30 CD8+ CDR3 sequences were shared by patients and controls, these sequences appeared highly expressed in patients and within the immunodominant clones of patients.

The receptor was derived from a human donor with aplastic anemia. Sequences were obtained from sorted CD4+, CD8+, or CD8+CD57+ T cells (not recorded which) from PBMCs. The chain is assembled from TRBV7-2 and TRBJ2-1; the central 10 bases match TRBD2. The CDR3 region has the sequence CASSLGLAGVLSVNEQVF. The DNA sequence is TGTGCCAGCAGCCTAGGTCTAGCGGGAGTACTAAGCGTTAATGAGCAGGTCTTC.